A single sample gave rise to the 7 T cell receptor beta chains below, sequenced in a study of human T cells and chemical hapten exposure. Sample time point: pre-sensitization, week 0. Sample treatment: therapeutic diphenylcyclopropenone sensitization with weekly scalp DPC. One entry per CDR3 protein, called by TCRdb with MiXCR from the RACE reads. Among about 300,000 distinct CDR3 sequences, 5.5% were seen once, and the ten largest hold roughly 8.2%. Sequenced here: whole blood, sampled in connection with sensitization to the hapten diphenylcyclopropenone (DPC). The receptor set was obtained from a woman younger than 35 with alopecia areata. Some clones in this sample may be carry-over from other donors' samples.

This sequence joins TRBV28 and TRBJ2-5; the D gene is possibly TRBD1 (6 bases). V lost 3 bases, J lost 1 base, and 9 bases lay in between. The CDR3 is 14 residues long. Germline V gene data show CDR1 as MDHEN and CDR2 as SYDVKM. The CDR3 is CASSFTDSQETQYF. CDR3 nucleotides: TGTGCCAGCAGTTTCACGGACAGCCAAGAGACCCAGTACTTC.

This clonotype showed up just a few times. The chain recombines TRBV3-1 with TRBJ2-2; D is unresolved. The V end lost 1 base, the J end lost 2 bases, and 5 bases lay between the germline ends. Germline CDR1 reads LGHDT; CDR2 reads YNNKEL (reference sequence). CDR3 length equals 14 residues. The CDR3, as DNA: TGTGCCAGCAGCCAAGGAGTAAACACCGGGGAGCTGTTTTTT. This gives the protein CASSQGVNTGELFF.

This chain uses TRBV24-1 with TRBJ2-3; the match to TRBD1 covers 8 bases. With 7 bases clipped from V and 1 base from J, the junction kept 3 bases outside the gene matches. Germline CDR1 reads KGHDR; CDR2 reads SFDVKD. The CDR3 has 14 residues. CDR3 protein: CATSQTGGTDTQYF. CDR3 sequence (DNA): TGTGCCACCAGCCAGACAGGGGGCACAGATACGCAGTATTTT.

This clonotype was counted between two and nine times. V usage is TRBV11-2 and J usage is TRBJ1-4, with 8 bases lining up with TRBD1. This CDR3 is built from 15 residues. Unmatched junction bases numbered 4, after V lost 4 bases and J lost 3 bases. From germline, CDR1 is SGHAT and CDR2 FQNNGV. The CDR3 DNA follows: TGTGCCAGCAGCTCGGGGACAGGATCTAATGAAAAACTGTTTTTT. Translating gives CASSSGTGSNEKLFF.

This chain links TRBV6-6 with TRBJ2-7, with D perhaps given as TRBD1 or TRBD2 (5 bases each). The CDR3 loop spans 15 amino acids. Looked up from germline, CDR1 is MNHNY and CDR2 is SVGAGI (reference sequence). Trimming shortened V by 6 bases and J by 6 bases, and 21 bases separated the two germline ends. In nucleotides, the CDR3 is TGTGCCAGCAGCCTCGCCAGGGCGGGTGTGGGCGAGCAGTACTTC. It specifies CASSLARAGVGEQYF.

As for this clonotype: A read error may explain this, as a much larger clone is one base away. The chain recombines TRBV12-3 or TRBV12-4 with TRBJ2-1, with D possibly TRBD2 on 6 matching bases. CDR3 length: 12 amino acids. The CDR3 here is CASSFTTGEQSF. In nucleotides, the CDR3 is TGTGCCAGCAGTTTTACGACGGGAGAGCAGTCCTTC.

This clonotype was observed at least ten times. The chain combines TRBV4-2 with TRBJ2-2; 10 positions match TRBD2. Losses at the gene ends were 2 bases for V and 6 bases for J; bases not matched to a gene: 3. Germline V gene sequence: CDR1 LGHNA, CDR2 YNFKEQ. The CDR3 has 15 residues. The CDR3 here is CASSQKAGGPGELFF. The CDR3 DNA is TGTGCCAGCAGCCAAAAAGCGGGGGGGCCCGGGGAGCTGTTTTTT.